These T cell receptor beta chains were read from a single sample in a study of T cell repertoires in cytomegalovirus infection. TCRdb passed the reads through MiXCR, listing each CDR3 protein once. The table records under 600,000 distinct CDR3 sequences, approximately 17% of them present only once. Sequenced sample: CD8+ T cells from PBMCs. Every receptor here comes from a human donor in good health (CMV status not recorded). Some clones in this sample may be carry-over from other donors' samples. The CDR3 runs from the conserved cysteine through the conserved F or W. D genes are given only for firm matches. Part of the rows lack a size; the others show once, few, many or a class for expanded clones.

>TRBV2|NA|TRBJ2-3|NA
TGTGCCAGCACGAGGGGGGACTACACAGATACGCAGTATTTT
CASTRGDYTDTQYF
>TRBV6-5|NA|TRBJ2-7|NA
TGTGCCAGCAGTTACTCGACGGGGGGCGTCAACTACGAGCAGTACTTC
CASSYSTGGVNYEQYF
>TRBV30|TRBD1|TRBJ2-2|few
TGTGCCTGGAGCGGGACAGCGAACACCGGGGAGCTGTTTTTT
CAWSGTANTGELFF
>TRBV27|NA|TRBJ2-7|NA
TGTGCCAGCAGTTTACACAGGAGGGACGAGCAGTACTTC
CASSLHRRDEQYF
>TRBV7-3|NA|TRBJ2-3|NA
TGTGCCAGCAGAGAAGAGGGCACAGATACGCAGTATTTT
CASREEGTDTQYF
>TRBV29-1|NA|TRBJ2-1|many
TGCAGCGTCGGGGGCCTAGAGGGGCATCGCAATGAGCAGTTCTTC
CSVGGLEGHRNEQFF
>TRBV7-9|NA|TRBJ1-1|few
TGTGCCAGCAGCGTGGGTGCTTCTGAAGCTTTCTTT
CASSVGASEAFF
>TRBV7-9|TRBD1|TRBJ2-7|many
TGTGCCGCCAGGGGGCCGGGCGAGCAGTACTTC
CAARGPGEQYF
>TRBV28|NA|TRBJ2-7|many
TGTGCCAGCAGTTTAAGCCTTGAGCGGAACTACGAGCAGTACTTC
CASSLSLERNYEQYF
>TRBV7-9|TRBD1|TRBJ1-6|many
TGTGCCAGCAGCTCCCGGGACAGCAATTCACCCCTCCACTTT
CASSSRDSNSPLHF
>TRBV28|TRBD1|TRBJ2-1|NA
TGTGCCAGCAGTCACCGGGACAGGCTCCACAATGAGCAGTTCTTC
CASSHRDRLHNEQFF
>TRBV7-8|NA|TRBJ2-1|many
TGTGCCAGCAGCCCCCGGAGAGGGGGAACAAGCACCTACAATGAGCAGTTCTTC
CASSPRRGGTSTYNEQFF
>TRBV7-8|NA|TRBJ2-1|many
TGTGCCAGCAGCCTACCGGGCGAAGAGCAGTTCTTC
CASSLPGEEQFF
>TRBV10-3|TRBD2|TRBJ2-7|many
TGTGCCATCTTATCTAGCGGGAGCCCCACCTACGAGCAGTACTTC
CAILSSGSPTYEQYF
>TRBV6-6|NA|TRBJ1-5|NA
TGTGCCAGCAGCCGTCGACAGTCCAATCAGCCCCAGCATTTT
CASSRRQSNQPQHF
>TRBV19|NA|TRBJ1-1|few
TGTGCCAGTAGTATCCCAGGGGTTGTCGTCTTT
CASSIPGVVVF
>TRBV6-8|NA|TRBJ1-6|NA
TGTGCCAGCAGTTACTCTTTAGGGAGCGGGAGACCTTTTTCACCCCTCCACTTT
CASSYSLGSGRPFSPLHF
>TRBV4-2|TRBD2|TRBJ2-7|few
TGTGCCAGCAGCCAAGATCAGGGGACTAGCGGCTACGAGCAGTACTTC
CASSQDQGTSGYEQYF
>TRBV5-5|NA|TRBJ1-2|NA
TGTGCCAGCAGCCGGGACCGAGGGACACAAGCTAACTATGGCTACACCTTC
CASSRDRGTQANYGYTF
>TRBV5-4|TRBD2|TRBJ2-5|many
TGTGCCAGCAGCTTAGAGACTAGCGGGGGGGCCCGGTACTTC
CASSLETSGGARYF
>TRBV19|NA|TRBJ2-1|many
TGTGCCAGTAGTATAGTGGACACAACCAACAATGAGCAGTTCTTC
CASSIVDTTNNEQFF
>TRBV6-6|TRBD1|TRBJ1-2|many
TGTGCCAGCAGTTACGCACGTCAGGGGGCAGATGGCTACACCTTC
CASSYARQGADGYTF
>TRBV28|NA|TRBJ2-2|NA
TGTGCCAGCAGTTTCCCCCTCACCGGGGAGCTGTTTTTT
CASSFPLTGELFF